This T cell receptor beta chain was documented in a study of T cells in Graves' hyperthyroidism and ophthalmopathy. Between the trimmed V and J ends, which lost 4 bases and 0 bases, there was a span of 21 bases. This CDR3 region has 18 residues. From germline, CDR1 is MNHEY and CDR2 SMNVEV (reference sequence). Amplified TCR beta CDR3 regions came from RNA transcripts. TCR CDR3 regions were first amplified by RT-PCR with HTBI primers. TCRdb independently ran MiXCR on the multiplex PCR reads; one entry per CDR3 protein. This sample has around 270,000 distinct CDR3 sequences, with 15% to 20% found just once. This clonotype was seen ten or more times.

This receptor was taken from a man in his fifties or sixties with Graves' ophthalmopathy. The sequencing sample was made of blood. The chain has TRBV27 and TRBJ1-1; tentatively, D is TRBD1 (6 bases). The CDR3 nucleotides read TGTGCCAGCAGTTCATTATCCCGGGACATCTCGATGAACACTGAAGCTTTCTTT. Translation: CASSSLSRDISMNTEAFF.